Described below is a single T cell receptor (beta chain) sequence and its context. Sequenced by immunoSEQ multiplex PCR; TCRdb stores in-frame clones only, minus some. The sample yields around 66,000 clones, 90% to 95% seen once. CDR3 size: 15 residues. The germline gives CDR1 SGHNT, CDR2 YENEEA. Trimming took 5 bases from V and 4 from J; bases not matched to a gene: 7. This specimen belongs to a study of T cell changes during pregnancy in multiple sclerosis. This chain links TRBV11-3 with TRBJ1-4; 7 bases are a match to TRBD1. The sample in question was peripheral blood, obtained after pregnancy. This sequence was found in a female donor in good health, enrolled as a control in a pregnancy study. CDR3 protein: CASSPRDRDNEKLFF. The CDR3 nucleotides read TGTGCCAGCAGCCCCCGGGACAGAGATAATGAAAAACTGTTTTTT.